This T cell receptor (beta chain) was captured by sequencing in a study of blood T cells in healthy people across ages. There were healthy Caucasian individuals from Russia, aged about 6 to 95, serving as donors. Each sample gave at least 6.5 million isolated PBMCs. Study-level findings and limits: Investigators viewed diversity estimates from one million T cells as underestimates, the study reported. Naive and antigen-experienced cells were not separated, limiting conclusive comparison.

Combining a sample-barcoded 5' primer with a J-beta primer mix, a second PCR ran for about 7 to 11 cycles. Via MiXCR, TCRdb re-called the 5' RACE reads, giving one row per CDR3 protein. Here the sample spans 1.5 million or so distinct CDR3 sequences, approximately 38% being singletons. This clonotype was seen more than once but under ten times. What it binds is not known. The CDR3 is 13 amino acids. Per the germline V gene, CDR1 is SGHRS and CDR2 is YFSETQ. The V and J ends lost 1 base and 6 bases respectively, with 9 bases between them. The chain carries TRBV5-1 and TRBJ2-3; D is ambiguous. The receptor comes from a woman younger than 30 in good health. The sample consisted of blood. CDR3 bases: TGCGCCAGCAGCTTGATAGAGGTGGATACGCAGTATTTT. As protein: CASSLIEVDTQYF.